Shown below are 6 T cell receptor beta chains from a single sample sequenced in a study of OX40 agonist ivuxolimab in advanced cancers. The table came from immunoSEQ multiplex PCR; TCRdb's copy has only in-frame clones and leaves some out. The sample contains tens of thousands of clones, around four fifths of which appear only once. This material consisted of CD4+ or CD8+ T cells sorted from blood, taken in a trial of the OX40 agonist ivuxolimab. These receptors were obtained from an adult with an advanced solid tumor such as melanoma, head and neck, liver or kidney cancer.

In its sample, this clone was seen once. The CDR3 DNA reads as TGTGCCAGCAAAGTTGAAGCGAGCGGGGCGGTCTACGAGCAGTACTTC. Residues: CASKVEASGAVYEQYF. This chain joins TRBV4-2 and TRBJ2-7; 7 bases line up with TRBD2. The CDR3 totals 16 residues. Germline V gene lookup returns CDR1 LGHNA and CDR2 YNFKEQ. V shed 7 bases and J 3 bases; nucleotides not matched to a gene: 15.

This clone was counted only a few times. The rearrangement joins TRBV5-1 to TRBJ2-5, with TRBD2 matching 8 bases. In germline, CDR1 is SGHRS, CDR2 YFSETQ. The CDR3 spans 19 residues. V lost 0 bases, J lost 0 bases, and 13 bases stayed unmatched. CDR3 amino acids: CASSLADLGAGAYQETQYF. The CDR3 DNA reads TGCGCCAGCAGCTTGGCCGACCTAGGAGCGGGGGCATACCAAGAGACCCAGTACTTC.

The chain employs TRBV6-1 and TRBJ2-3; D might be TRBD1 or TRBD2, each matching 5 bases. The V gene lost 10 bases and the J gene lost 7 bases, with 18 bases spanning the gap. The CDR3 is made up of 13 amino acids. CDR1 and CDR2 from the germline V gene are MNHNS and SASEGT. CDR3 protein: CATRDGGVNTQYF. Here the CDR3 DNA reads TGTGCCACCCGGGACGGTGGCGTAAATACGCAGTATTTT.

This rearrangement joins TRBV19 to TRBJ2-5, with 7 bases that match TRBD1. CDR3 size: 16 residues. V dropped 7 bases and J dropped 5; count of bases not matched to a gene: 16. Germline V gene sequence: CDR1 LNHDA, CDR2 SQIVND (reference sequence). The CDR3 DNA follows: TGTGCCAGTAAGGGTCTTCCAGGGCAGGGGGACGAGACCCAGTACTTC. This encodes CASKGLPGQGDETQYF.

The J gene is TRBJ1-6, the V gene TRBV7-2, with 7 bases identical to TRBD1. CDR3 length equals 14 residues. The germline gives CDR1 SGHTA, CDR2 FQGNSA. After removal of 5 bases from V and 8 bases from J, the junction contained 6 bases not matched to a gene. The CDR3 loop reads CASSPGTVDSPLHF. The CDR3 bases are TGTGCCAGCAGCCCCGGGACAGTGGATTCACCCCTCCACTTT.

The genes are TRBV5-1 and TRBJ2-1, with TRBD2 matching 13 bases. V lost 4 bases and J lost 6; bases outside the gene matches: 7. CDR1 and CDR2 (germline): SGHRS, YFSETQ. The CDR3 length is 16 residues. DNA of the CDR3: TGCGCCAGCAGCCCCCTTCGGACTAGCGGGGGCAATGAGCAGTTCTTC. This gives the protein CASSPLRTSGGNEQFF.